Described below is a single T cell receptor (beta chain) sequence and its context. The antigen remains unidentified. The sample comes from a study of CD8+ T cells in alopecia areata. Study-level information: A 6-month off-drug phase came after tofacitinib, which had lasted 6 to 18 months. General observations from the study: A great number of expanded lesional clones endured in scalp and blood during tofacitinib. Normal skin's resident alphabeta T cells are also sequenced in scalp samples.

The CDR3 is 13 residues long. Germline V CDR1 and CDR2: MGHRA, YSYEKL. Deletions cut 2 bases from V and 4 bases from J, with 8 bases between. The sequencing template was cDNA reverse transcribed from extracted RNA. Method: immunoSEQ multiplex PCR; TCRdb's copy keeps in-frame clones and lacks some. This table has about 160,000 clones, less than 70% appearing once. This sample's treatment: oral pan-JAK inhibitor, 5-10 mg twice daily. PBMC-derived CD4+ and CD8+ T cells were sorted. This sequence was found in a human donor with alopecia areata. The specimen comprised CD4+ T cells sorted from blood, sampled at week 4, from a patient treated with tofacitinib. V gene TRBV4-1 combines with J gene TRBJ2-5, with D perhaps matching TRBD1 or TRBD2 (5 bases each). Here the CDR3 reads CASSQPGRETQYF. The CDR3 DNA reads TGCGCCAGCAGCCAACCAGGGAGAGAGACCCAGTACTTC.